The 19 T cell receptor beta chains below come from one sample, sequenced in a study of T cell responses to AZD1222 COVID-19 vaccine. Repertoires were generated with immunoSEQ multiplex PCR, while TCRdb's copy carries only in-frame clones and drops some. The data contain roughly 120,000 clones, roughly 90% of them singletons. Sample: peripheral blood, taken on day 0 of AZD1222 vaccination. Receptor source: an adult in good health.

The chain recombines TRBV7-9 with TRBJ1-2; D may be TRBD1 (5 bases). Germline V gene data show CDR1 as SEHNR and CDR2 as FQNEAQ (reference sequence). Trimming took off 6 bases at V and 8 bases at J, with 19 bases between the two ends. The CDR3 covers 14 residues. CDR3 loop: CASRETTRQNGYTF. As DNA, the CDR3 is TGTGCCAGCAGAGAGACGACCCGACAGAACGGCTACACCTTC.

The chain links TRBV5-1 to TRBJ1-6, with D perhaps TRBD1 (5 bases). This CDR3 region has 15 residues. The germline gives CDR1 SGHRS, CDR2 YFSETQ. Trimming left V 9 bases short and J 10 bases short, with 23 bases between. This chain's CDR3 is CATSPIGGVESPLHF. In DNA form, the CDR3 reads TGCGCCACCTCACCCATAGGAGGGGTTGAATCACCCCTCCACTTT.

V usage is TRBV5-6 and J usage is TRBJ1-2; the D gene is possibly TRBD1 (5 bases). V was pared by 5 bases and J by 0 bases, with 17 bases between. This CDR3 is 16 amino acids long. Germline-derived CDR1 and CDR2 are SGHDT and YYEEEE. The CDR3 bases are TGTGCCAGCAGTCCCGGGACGCCCTTCCCTAACTATGGCTACACCTTC. Translated, it gives CASSPGTPFPNYGYTF. The full variable domain, completed using reference TRBV5-6 and TRBJ1-2, is DAGVTQSPTHLIKTRGQQVTLRCSPKSGHDTVSWYQQALGQGPQFIFQYYEEEERQRGNFPDRFSGHQFPNYSSELNVNALLLGDSALYLCASSPGTPFPNYGYTFGSGTRLTVV.

The chain recombines TRBV7-2 with TRBJ1-5; D not certain. Germline V lookup: CDR1 SGHTA, CDR2 FQGNSA. V lost 3 bases and J lost 3, with 12 bases in between. This CDR3 region has 15 residues. The CDR3 DNA follows: TGTGCCAGCAGCTTCTTGCGGGCCAACAATCAGCCCCAGCATTTT. Amino acid sequence: CASSFLRANNQPQHF.

The V and J genes are TRBV27 and TRBJ2-5, with a weak D call TRBD1 (5 bases). The CDR3 length is 15 residues. Germline lookup yields CDR1 MNHEY and CDR2 SMNVEV (reference sequence). V was cut by 6 bases and J by 2 bases, with 16 bases left in between. The CDR3 reads CASRGYRSQQETQYF. In DNA form, the CDR3 reads TGTGCCAGCAGGGGGTACAGGAGCCAACAAGAGACCCAGTACTTC.

V gene TRBV20-1 combines with J gene TRBJ1-5; D might be TRBD1 (5 bases). Per germline, CDR1 DFQATT and CDR2 SNEGSKA (reference sequence). V was trimmed by 3 bases and J by 3 bases, leaving 15 bases between them. This CDR3 region has 15 residues. Written as DNA, the CDR3 is TGCAGTGCTAGTTATCGGGGGAGGCTCAATCAGCCCCAGCATTTT. Translated, it gives CSASYRGRLNQPQHF.

A single count supports this clone. The rearrangement links TRBV2 to TRBJ2-1, with 14 nucleotides matching TRBD2. Unmatched junction bases numbered 8, after V lost 6 bases and J lost 7 bases. This CDR3 is built from 16 residues. The V gene's germline CDR1 is SNHLY and CDR2 FYNNEI. This CDR3 is CASRRTSGRSENEQFF. In DNA, the CDR3 is TGTGCCAGCAGGAGGACTAGCGGGAGGAGTGAGAATGAGCAGTTCTTC.

The DNA for the CDR3 is TGTGCCAGCAGCTCCCCTACACCGAACACTGAAGCTTTCTTT. This gives the protein CASSSPTPNTEAFF. This sequence joins TRBV5-5 and TRBJ1-1; D unclear. Germline CDR1 is SGHKS and CDR2 is YYEKEE (reference sequence). V lost 3 bases and J 1 base, leaving 10 bases between the germline ends. This CDR3 region has 14 residues.

This clone appeared once. CDR3 loop: CASSPPPLRGDTEAFF. In nucleotides, the CDR3 is TGTGCCAGCTCACCACCCCCCTTACGGGGTGACACTGAAGCTTTCTTT. The gene calls are TRBV18 and TRBJ1-1; D call uncertain. Trimming took 0 bases from V and 3 from J, leaving 14 bases between them. CDR3 length: 16 amino acids. Germline values: CDR1 KGHSH, CDR2 LQKENI.

A single count supports this clone. V is TRBV15 and J is TRBJ2-7; D tentatively reads TRBD1 or TRBD2 (5 bases each). Between the trimmed V and J ends, which lost 1 base and 1 base, there was a span of 11 bases. The CDR3 has 15 amino acids. Germline loops: CDR1 LNHNV, CDR2 YYDKDF (reference sequence). The CDR3 spells CATSRGGIGSYEQYF. Written as DNA, the CDR3 is TGTGCCACCAGCAGAGGGGGGATCGGGTCCTACGAGCAGTACTTC.

The table lists this clone with a count of one. V is TRBV5-1 and J is TRBJ1-1, with D perhaps TRBD1 (5 bases). This CDR3 spans 14 amino acids. Germline CDR1 SGHRS, CDR2 YFSETQ. Deletions cut 2 bases from V and 10 bases from J, with 18 bases between. CDR3 protein: CASSFRQGGEVAFF. The CDR3 nucleotides read TGCGCCAGCAGCTTCCGTCAGGGCGGAGAGGTAGCTTTCTTT.

The chain employs TRBV18 and TRBJ2-1, with D possibly being TRBD1 (5 bases). CDR3 size: 16 residues. The V gene lost 2 bases and the J gene lost 8 bases, with 19 bases spanning the gap. The germline gives CDR1 KGHSH, CDR2 LQKENI. CDR3 DNA: TGTGCCAGCTCACCATCCGTCGGGCAGGGCAGGGATGAGCAGTTCTTC. Amino acid sequence: CASSPSVGQGRDEQFF.

The J gene is TRBJ1-1, the V gene TRBV5-1; a possible D gene is TRBD1 (6 bases). CDR3 size: 14 residues. Germline CDR1 and CDR2: SGHRS and YFSETQ. The V end was cut by 6 bases, the J end by 5 bases, with 17 bases between. This chain's CDR3 is CASTLGGGHTEAFF. The CDR3 DNA is TGCGCCAGCACCCTCGGCGGGGGGCATACTGAAGCTTTCTTT.

The V gene is TRBV18, the J gene TRBJ2-1, with TRBD2 matching 7 bases. The CDR3 runs 15 residues. V gave up 4 bases and J gave up 7 bases; unmatched junction bases: 10. The germline gives CDR1 KGHSH, CDR2 LQKENI. The CDR3 loop is CASSLLNGGKNEQFF. CDR3 nucleotides: TGTGCCAGCTCACTCTTAAACGGGGGGAAGAATGAGCAGTTCTTC.

The chain recombines TRBV3-1 (or the pseudogene TRBV3-2) with TRBJ1-2, with a tentative D call TRBD1 (5 bases). The V end lost 1 base, the J end lost 8 bases, and 14 bases lay between the germline ends. CDR3 length: 14 residues. CDR1 and CDR2 from the germline V gene are LGHDT and YNNKEL (reference sequence). CDR3: CASSQGSPGGGYTF. The CDR3 DNA is TGTGCCAGCAGCCAAGGGTCGCCCGGGGGAGGCTACACCTTC.

This chain links TRBV6-1 with TRBJ2-7; 9 nucleotides align to TRBD2. The CDR3 sequence is 14 residues long. Trimming removed 2 bases from V and 3 bases from J; junction bases left unmatched: 2. Germline V CDR1 and CDR2: MNHNS, SASEGT. This CDR3 is CASSESGRIYEQYF. The CDR3 DNA is TGTGCCAGCAGTGAAAGCGGGAGGATCTACGAGCAGTACTTC.

The chain uses TRBV4-1 and TRBJ2-7; the match to TRBD1 covers 9 bases. Germline CDR1 MGHRA, CDR2 YSYEKL. The CDR3 has 14 amino acids. V was clipped by 2 bases and J by 4 bases; unmatched bases: 3. The CDR3 coding sequence is TGCGCCAGCAGCCAACGACAGGGGGGGTACGAGCAGTACTTC. Amino acids: CASSQRQGGYEQYF.

The chain is built from TRBV2 and TRBJ1-1; D gene ambiguous. Germline CDR1 is SNHLY and CDR2 is FYNNEI. V lost 1 base, J lost 8 bases, and 11 bases lay in between. The CDR3 runs 13 residues. This chain's CDR3 is CASSEGAFREAFF. In DNA form, the CDR3 reads TGTGCCAGCAGTGAAGGAGCGTTCAGGGAAGCTTTCTTT.

The chain employs TRBV6-6 and TRBJ1-1; weak D call: TRBD1 (5 bases). The CDR3 has 13 residues. In germline, CDR1 is MNHNY, CDR2 SVGAGI (reference sequence). The ends were cut back, 5 bases at V and 3 bases at J, with 10 bases in the middle. The CDR3 protein is CASSGDSYTEAFF. DNA of the CDR3: TGTGCCAGCAGTGGCGACAGTTACACTGAAGCTTTCTTT.